Listed here are 27 T cell receptor beta chains from one sample, sequenced in a study of T cells in Graves' hyperthyroidism and ophthalmopathy. Regions amplified from RNA transcripts were the TCR beta CDR3 regions. First-round RT-PCR targeting the TCR CDR3 was performed with the HTBI primer set. TCRdb processed the multiplex PCR reads anew with MiXCR; each CDR3 protein has one entry. There are 450,000 to 700,000 distinct CDR3 sequences in the sample; roughly 50% occur only once, and around 7.7% lies in the top ten. The sample was peripheral blood or thyroid tissue (not recorded which). All receptors derive from a woman under 30 with Graves' hyperthyroidism.

This clonotype has just a few counts. Relative to the germline gene, one junction end is altered; a read error may explain this. This chain links TRBV4-1 with TRBJ1-1; 7 bases fit TRBD1. This CDR3 has 15 amino acids. Looked up from germline, CDR1 is MGHRA and CDR2 is YSYEKL. The CDR3 DNA reads as TGTGCCAGCAGCCTCACCCACAGGGGAAACACTGAAGCTTTCTTT. Translated: CASSLTHRGNTEAFF.

The chain employs TRBV20-1 and TRBJ1-1, with a possible D match to TRBD1 (5 bases). Trimming stripped 6 bases from V and 8 bases from J, with 16 bases between. The CDR3 loop spans 12 amino acids. Germline CDR1 reads DFQATT; CDR2 reads SNEGSKA (reference sequence). Here the CDR3 DNA reads TGCAGTGCCGCGAACCCCGGGACCGAAGCTTTCTTT. Protein sequence: CSAANPGTEAFF.

In this sample, this clonotype turned up many times. This chain uses TRBV5-6 with TRBJ2-7; 9 nucleotides align to TRBD2. There are 15 residues in the CDR3. Germline V gene lookup returns CDR1 SGHDT and CDR2 YYEEEE. The trim removed 4 bases at V and 3 bases at J, leaving 8 bases unmatched. CDR3: CASSRMAGGNYEQYF. CDR3 bases: TGTGCCAGCAGCCGGATGGCGGGAGGGAACTACGAGCAGTACTTC.

The V and J genes are TRBV7-2 and TRBJ1-6, with 7 bases fitting TRBD1. Germline V gene data show CDR1 as SGHTA and CDR2 as FQGNSA. J was trimmed by 10 bases and V by 6 bases; bases with no gene match: 9. CDR3 length: 14 amino acids. CDR3 sequence reads: CASRSGTVSSPLHF. The CDR3 DNA sequence: TGTGCCAGCAGGTCCGGGACAGTATCCTCACCCCTCCACTTT. The variable domain in full, with the rest retrieved from reference TRBV7-2 and TRBJ1-6, is GAGVSQSPSNKVTEKGKDVELRCDPISGHTALYWYRQSLGQGLEFLIYFQGNSAPDKSGLPSDRFSAERTGGSVSTLTIQRTQQEDSAVYLCASRSGTVSSPLHFGNGTRLTVT.

V usage is TRBV10-1 and J usage is TRBJ2-5, with D unresolved. The CDR3 is made up of 17 amino acids. With 2 bases removed from V and 0 bases from J, the gap between germline ends came to 16 bases. Germline loops: CDR1 WNHNN, CDR2 SYGVQD (reference sequence). This CDR3 is CASSEGRHRGNQETQYF. CDR3 DNA sequence: TGCGCCAGCAGTGAGGGCAGGCACAGAGGAAACCAAGAGACCCAGTACTTC.

V usage is TRBV14 and J usage is TRBJ2-7; D is unresolved. This CDR3 is built from 16 residues. The ends were cut back, 8 bases at V and 0 bases at J, with 20 bases in the middle. CDR1 is SGHDN and CDR2 is FVKESK in the germline V gene. The CDR3 bases are TGTGCCAGCTCACCCGCCCGCGCGGAAAACTCCTACGAGCAGTACTTC. It translates to CASSPARAENSYEQYF.

The chain joins TRBV11-2 to TRBJ1-1, with D possibly being TRBD1 (5 bases). CDR1 is SGHAT, CDR2 FQNNGV, per germline. V was shortened by 0 bases and J by 10 bases, with 12 bases between the two germline ends. CDR3 length: 13 residues. CDR3 protein: CASSLESGTRAFF. For the CDR3, the DNA is TGTGCCAGCAGCTTAGAGTCGGGGACCCGAGCTTTCTTT.

In this sample, this clonotype turned up a few times. The J gene is TRBJ2-3, the V gene TRBV29-1; 8 nucleotides align to TRBD2. The CDR3 covers 14 residues. Trimming cost V 4 bases and J 2 bases; bases outside gene matches: 5. Looked up from germline, CDR1 is SQVTM and CDR2 is ANQGSEA. The CDR3 here is CSVVTSGPTDTQYF. CDR3 in DNA: TGCAGCGTTGTAACTAGCGGACCCACAGATACGCAGTATTTT.

The chain uses TRBV20-1 and TRBJ2-5; 8 nucleotides agree with TRBD1. Looked up from germline, CDR1 is DFQATT and CDR2 is SNEGSKA (reference sequence). The CDR3 totals 16 residues. Losses at the gene ends were 3 bases for V and 0 bases for J; bases not matched to a gene: 9. The CDR3 coding sequence is TGCAGTGCTAGTAAGACAGGGGACCCGTACCAAGAGACCCAGTACTTC. Its protein is CSASKTGDPYQETQYF.

This clonotype was counted between two and nine times. A much more abundant neighbour one base away suggests this may be a read error. The J gene is TRBJ2-7, the V gene TRBV2; D possibly corresponds to TRBD1 (8 bases). V dropped 8 bases and J dropped 7 bases, with 21 bases sitting between them. CDR3 size: 14 residues. Germline V gene lookup returns CDR1 SNHLY and CDR2 FYNNEI. The CDR3 is CASSGQGGYNEQYF. The DNA of the CDR3 is TGTGCCAGCTCCGGACAGGGAGGGTACAATGAGCAGTACTTC. Variable domain in full (rest from reference TRBV2 and TRBJ2-7): EPEVTQTPSHQVTQMGQEVILRCVPISNHLYFYWYRQILGQKVEFLVSFYNNEISEKSEIFDDQFSVERPDGSNFTLKIRSTKLEDSAMYFCASSGQGGYNEQYFGPGTRLTVT.

This chain joins TRBV7-2 and TRBJ1-1; D is uncertain. CDR1 is SGHTA, CDR2 FQGNSA, per germline. The V end lost 8 bases, the J end lost 0 bases, and 16 bases lay between the germline ends. The CDR3 runs 15 residues. The CDR3: CASSPGRDVNTEAFF. As DNA, the CDR3 is TGTGCCAGCTCACCAGGCCGTGACGTGAACACTGAAGCTTTCTTT.

This clonotype was detected a few times. One base away lies a much larger clone, so this may be a sequencing read error. The rearrangement uses TRBV5-1 and TRBJ2-2, with 11 bases lining up with TRBD2. In germline, CDR1 is SGHRS, CDR2 YFSETQ. The CDR3 has 16 residues. The DNA of the CDR3 is TGCGCCAGCAGCTTGGAACTAGCGGGAGACACCGGGGGGCTGTTTTTT. It encodes CASSLELAGDTGGLFF.

This clonotype was counted ten times or more. The chain employs TRBV12-3 or TRBV12-4 and TRBJ2-5, with TRBD2 identical over 9 bases. CDR3 length: 14 residues. The V and J ends lost 6 bases and 4 bases, in that order; junction bases with no gene match: 6. The CDR3 DNA follows: TGTGCCAGCAGGCCACAAGCGGGAGGAGAGACCCAGTACTTC. This gives the protein CASRPQAGGETQYF.

This clonotype came up many times. This sequence joins TRBV4-1 and TRBJ2-7; D gene unclear. Trimming stripped 4 bases from V and 2 bases from J, with 15 bases between. The CDR3 sequence is 15 residues long. CDR1 and CDR2 (germline): MGHRA, YSYEKL. CDR3 coding DNA: TGCGCCAGCAGCCCTGTTAAGACGGTGACCTACGAGCAGTACTTC. Amino acid sequence: CASSPVKTVTYEQYF.

V is TRBV29-1 and J is TRBJ2-5; D unclear. CDR1 is SQVTM, CDR2 ANQGSEA, per germline. The CDR3 is made up of 10 amino acids. Deletions cut 4 bases from V and 5 bases from J, with 5 bases between. The CDR3: CSVGWETQYF. The CDR3 coding sequence is TGCAGCGTTGGATGGGAGACCCAGTACTTC.

This clonotype was detected ten times or more. The gene calls are TRBV4-1 and TRBJ1-6, with unresolved D. In germline, CDR1 is MGHRA, CDR2 YSYEKL. V lost 0 bases, J lost 10 bases, and 10 bases lay in between. This CDR3 contains 14 residues. CDR3 region: CASSQDGRQSPLHF. CDR3 nucleotides: TGCGCCAGCAGCCAAGATGGTCGCCAGTCACCCCTCCACTTT.

There are many counts of this clonotype. The chain employs TRBV19 and TRBJ1-6; no reliable D call. This CDR3 is built from 11 residues. The V end lost 10 bases, the J end lost 13 bases, and 14 bases lay between the germline ends. Germline CDR1 reads LNHDA; CDR2 reads SQIVND (reference sequence). The CDR3 loop reads CATTEGSPLHF. CDR3 sequence (DNA): TGTGCCACAACGGAGGGATCGCCCCTCCACTTT.

With respect to this clonotype: The germline gene is not matched at one end of the junction; a read error may be the cause. The gene calls are TRBV4-1 and TRBJ2-2; TRBD2 aligns across 9 bases. The CDR3 consists of 17 residues. Germline V CDR1 and CDR2: MGHRA, YSYEKL. The DNA of the CDR3 is TGTGCCAGCAGCCAACACTCTAGCGGGATAGGGACCGGGGAGCTGTTTTTT. The encoded protein is CASSQHSSGIGTGELFF.

The sample holds a few counts of this clonotype. V usage is TRBV5-1 and J usage is TRBJ1-5, with a weak D call TRBD1 (5 bases). This CDR3 spans 13 amino acids. With 4 bases removed from V and 5 bases from J, the gap between germline ends came to 10 bases. Germline lookup yields CDR1 SGHRS and CDR2 YFSETQ. The CDR3 region is CASSGDVDQPQHF. The CDR3 DNA sequence: TGCGCCAGCAGCGGGGACGTAGATCAGCCCCAGCATTTT.

This clonotype appeared a few times. The J gene is TRBJ2-5, the V gene TRBV6-5, with 11 bases identical to TRBD2. This CDR3 is 17 amino acids long. The germline V gene encodes CDR1 MNHEY and CDR2 SVGAGI. V trimming: 2 bases; J trimming: 2 bases; junction bases outside the gene matches: 7. CDR3 nucleotides: TGTGCCAGCAGTTACCCTCGGACTAGCGGGCCACAAGAGACCCAGTACTTC. This encodes CASSYPRTSGPQETQYF.

The V call is TRBV11-1, the J call TRBJ2-5, with D unclear. The CDR3 is made up of 13 amino acids. Between the trimmed V and J ends, which lost 3 bases and 5 bases, there was a span of 10 bases. In germline, CDR1 is SGHAT, CDR2 FQDESV (reference sequence). CDR3 region: CASSFTERETQYF. DNA for the CDR3: TGTGCCAGCAGCTTTACGGAACGGGAGACCCAGTACTTC. Full variable domain (rest looked up from reference TRBV11-1 and TRBJ2-5): EAEVAQSPRYKITEKSQAVAFWCDPISGHATLYWYRQILGQGPELLVQFQDESVVDDSQLPKDRFSAERLKGVDSTLKIQPAELGDSAMYLCASSFTERETQYFGPGTRLLVL.

This clonotype was detected only once. The rearrangement links TRBV29-1 to TRBJ1-1; 7 bases are shared with TRBD1. Germline V CDR1 and CDR2: SQVTM, ANQGSEA. V lost 4 bases and J lost 9; bases outside the gene matches: 8. This CDR3 contains 12 residues. CDR3 sequence reads: CSVGPDRMKAFF. The CDR3 bases are TGCAGCGTTGGTCCGGACAGGATGAAAGCTTTCTTT.

The V gene is TRBV24-1, the J gene TRBJ1-2; no clear D gene. The CDR3 totals 11 residues. CDR1 and CDR2 from the germline V gene are KGHDR and SFDVKD. V was shortened by 1 base and J by 12 bases, with 8 bases between the two germline ends. CDR3 in DNA: TGTGCCACCAGTGATTTAGCGGGAGACACCTTC. This translates into CATSDLAGDTF.

This clonotype was observed many times. The J gene is TRBJ2-5, the V gene TRBV20-1; D gene unclear. The germline gives CDR1 DFQATT, CDR2 SNEGSKA (reference sequence). The CDR3 runs 14 residues. Deletions cut 5 bases from V and 5 bases from J, with 18 bases between. CDR3 in amino acids: CSASRPGEEETQYF. CDR3 nucleotides: TGCAGTGCTTCGAGGCCCGGAGAAGAGGAGACCCAGTACTTC.

The chain joins TRBV7-6 to TRBJ2-5; 10 bases fit TRBD2. The length of the CDR3 is 21 residues. V gave up 5 bases and J gave up 1 base; unmatched junction bases: 22. Germline loops: CDR1 SGHVS, CDR2 FNYEAQ. CDR3 nucleotide sequence: TGTGCCAGCAGCGGTCTAACTAGCGGGATTACGACCGGGGACACCCAAGAGACCCAGTACTTC. Residues: CASSGLTSGITTGDTQETQYF.

There are a few counts of this clonotype. This sequence joins TRBV27 and TRBJ1-6, with D unclear. Trimming took 8 bases from V and 7 from J, leaving 9 bases between them. This CDR3 contains 12 residues. From germline, CDR1 is MNHEY and CDR2 SMNVEV (reference sequence). Written as DNA, the CDR3 is TGTGCCAGCGGTCTCCTGAATTCACCCCTCCACTTT. Translation gives CASGLLNSPLHF.

The DNA of the CDR3 is TGCAGCGTCATCCCCGGGACAGGGACCTCTGGGGCCAACGTCCTGACTTTC. As protein: CSVIPGTGTSGANVLTF. V and J are TRBV29-1 and TRBJ2-6, with TRBD1 matching over 9 bases. CDR1 and CDR2 from the germline V gene are SQVTM and ANQGSEA. Trimming removed 6 bases from V and 0 bases from J; junction bases left unmatched: 9. The CDR3 consists of 17 residues. The entire variable domain, with the rest obtained from reference TRBV29-1 and TRBJ2-6, is as follows: SAVISQKPSRDICQRGTSLTIQCQVDSQVTMMFWYRQQPGQSLTLIATANQGSEATYESGFVIDKFPISRPNLTFSTLTVSNMSPEDSSIYLCSVIPGTGTSGANVLTFGAGSRLTVL.